This TCR beta chain was documented in a study of T cell clonality in common variable immunodeficiency. Study-level points and caveats: Common variable immunodeficiency TCR beta sequences reportedly had fewer deletions and N-nucleotide insertions. CVID patient heterogeneity limited repertoire-clinical complication correlations. Compared with controls, CVID subjects had fewer shared TCRbeta clones.

This clone has at least ten counts. Its antigen is not known. The DNA ends 3 residues before the CDR3 does, and the rest of the CDR3 is filled in from the germline J gene. Germline lookup yields CDR1 GTSNPN and CDR2 SVGIG (reference sequence). V lost 1 base and J 4 bases, leaving 2 bases between the germline ends. This CDR3 contains 11 residues. The table came from immunoSEQ multiplex PCR; TCRdb's copy has only in-frame clones and leaves some out. The counts give about 23,000 clones, none of them seen only once; roughly 9% is held by the top ten. This clonotype was obtained from a human donor with common variable immunodeficiency. The chain employs TRBV30 and TRBJ2-1, with D unclear. Sequences were obtained from peripheral blood mononuclear cells. The DNA read from the CDR3 is TGTGCCTGGAGTGCATACAATGAG. Its protein product is CAWSAYNE. The whole CDR3 region reads CAWSAYNEQFF.